This T cell receptor (beta chain) was found in a study of breast tumors, draining lymph nodes, adjacent tissues. Germline CDR1 and CDR2: DFQATT and SNEGSKA (reference sequence). This CDR3 is 16 amino acids long. The V and J ends lost 0 bases and 6 bases respectively, with 15 bases between them. TCRdb fed the multiplex PCR reads into MiXCR, producing one record per CDR3 protein. The sample yields roughly 80,000 distinct CDR3 sequences, approximately 20% seen once. This clonotype was observed at least ten times. The antigen remains unidentified. Study-wide points: Tumor TCR diversity was below lymph nodes but above nontumor tissue.

Samples came from axillary lymph nodes draining the breast cancer. The chain employs TRBV20-1 and TRBJ1-6, with D perhaps matching TRBD1 (6 bases). The specimen sequenced was axillary lymph node tissue. This TCR came from a female donor with breast cancer. Some clones in this sample may be carry-over from other donors' samples. The CDR3 protein is CSARDRFGGSNSPLHF. CDR3 in DNA: TGCAGTGCTAGAGATCGGTTCGGGGGCTCTAATTCACCCCTCCACTTT.